This TCR beta chain was sequenced during a study of blood T cell repertoires in COVID-19. At the level of the study: Sites across the United States, Italy and Spain contributed samples from acute and convalescent COVID-19. The analysed material was cDNA or gDNA that came from T cells, B-cell-depleted T cells, or PBMCs.

Per the authors' pipeline: Researchers report that nucleated cell counts were estimated from reference gene primer amplification. Generated by immunoSEQ multiplex PCR, the TCRdb table keeps only in-frame clones and is missing some. V, J and clone size are taken as reported in that table, and D and trimming were inferred from the DNA itself. This table has 100,000 to 150,000 clones, more than 70% appearing once. V shed 2 bases and J shed 2 bases, with 13 bases lying between them. CDR1 is SGHDT and CDR2 is YYEEEE in the germline V gene. This CDR3 spans 15 amino acids. The table lists this clone with a count of one.

Sequenced: peripheral blood. The chain has TRBV5-6 and TRBJ1-1; D may be TRBD1 (5 bases). The TCR was taken from a human donor in a cohort sampled during active COVID-19. The CDR3 sequence: CASSLDSPLNTEAFF. The CDR3 DNA follows: TGTGCCAGCAGCTTAGACAGTCCACTTAACACTGAAGCTTTCTTT.